These 11 T cell receptor beta chains share one sample of origin, sequenced in a study of blood T cell repertoires in COVID-19 (dated by TCRdb to about 2020). The library was produced with the immunoSEQ multiplex PCR assay. Drawn from immuneACCESS, this table holds only the in-frame rearrangements with V and J called that TCRdb kept. Clones are partly lost; checked studies trace under half to an unresolved V gene and leave the rest unexplained. The sample table lists 170,000 or so clones, about 86% of them with a count of one. About 0.95% of the sample comes from the top ten. Sequencing used peripheral blood. These receptors were collected from a woman aged 18-35 years who had recovered from COVID-19.

This clone was picked up many times. The genes are TRBV6-5 and TRBJ1-5; D gene ambiguous. The CDR3 spans 14 residues. The germline gives CDR1 MNHEY, CDR2 SVGAGI. The V end was cut by 5 bases, the J end by 0 bases, with 8 bases between. The CDR3 here is CASSTEYSNQPQHF. The CDR3 DNA reads TGTGCCAGCAGTACAGAGTATAGCAATCAGCCCCAGCATTTT.

The chain recombines TRBV5-4 with TRBJ1-1; D is unclear. The V end was cut by 2 bases, the J end by 5 bases, with 10 bases between. Germline CDR1 and CDR2: SGHNT and YYREEE (reference sequence). The CDR3 runs 13 residues. The chain's CDR3 is CASSFVGGTEAFF. Here the CDR3 DNA reads TGTGCCAGCAGCTTTGTGGGAGGTACTGAAGCTTTCTTT.

This clone was observed a single time. This chain links TRBV19 with TRBJ1-2; the D is unclear. V gave up 3 bases and J gave up 3 bases, with 11 bases separating them. The CDR3 covers 14 residues. Germline V gene sequence: CDR1 LNHDA, CDR2 SQIVND (reference sequence). The CDR3 DNA is TGTGCCAGTAGTATCTTGGCCTCTGACTATGGCTACACCTTC. Protein product: CASSILASDYGYTF. The whole variable domain, remainder taken from reference TRBV19 and TRBJ1-2, is DGGITQSPKYLFRKEGQNVTLSCEQNLNHDAMYWYRQDPGQGLRLIYYSQIVNDFQKGDIAEGYSVSREKKESFPLTVTSAQKNPTAFYLCASSILASDYGYTFGSGTRLTVV.

V gene TRBV5-1 combines with J gene TRBJ2-3, with TRBD2 matching 10 bases. Germline lookup yields CDR1 SGHRS and CDR2 YFSETQ. Trimming removed 0 bases from V and 4 bases from J; junction bases left unmatched: 5. There are 16 residues in the CDR3. CDR3 nucleotide sequence: TGCGCCAGCAGCTTGGGAGCGGGAGGGCCCGCAGATACGCAGTATTTT. It is translated as CASSLGAGGPADTQYF.

The rearrangement joins TRBV29-1 to TRBJ1-1; D perhaps matches TRBD1 (5 bases). The ends were cut back, 7 bases at V and 3 bases at J, with 12 bases in the middle. Germline V gives CDR1 SQVTM, CDR2 ANQGSEA. The CDR3 extends over 12 amino acids. CDR3 protein: CSGNQGDTEAFF. The CDR3 region has the DNA TGCAGCGGGAACCAGGGTGACACTGAAGCTTTCTTT.

V is TRBV7-3 and J is TRBJ1-6; D is unclear. The CDR3 spans 13 residues. V lost 4 bases and J lost 7, with 8 bases in between. Germline assignment: CDR1 SGHTA and CDR2 FQGTGA. CDR3 residues: CASSSARNSPLHF. The CDR3 DNA reads TGTGCCAGCAGCTCCGCACGGAATTCACCCCTCCACTTT.

The genes are TRBV29-1 and TRBJ2-2; 8 bases align to TRBD1. Trimming cost V 3 bases and J 1 base; bases outside gene matches: 10. Germline V gene data show CDR1 as SQVTM and CDR2 as ANQGSEA. CDR3 length: 17 residues. The CDR3 protein is CSVEGDRGLGNTGELFF. Here the CDR3 DNA reads TGCAGCGTTGAGGGAGACAGGGGTCTCGGGAACACCGGGGAGCTGTTTTTT.

The chain combines TRBV7-2 with TRBJ2-2; TRBD1 agrees at 7 bases. After removal of 5 bases from V and 3 bases from J, the junction contained 3 bases not matched to a gene. The CDR3 covers 14 residues. Looked up from germline, CDR1 is SGHTA and CDR2 is FQGNSA. The CDR3 is CASSVDRDTGELFF. The CDR3 nucleotides read TGTGCCAGCAGCGTAGACAGGGACACCGGGGAGCTGTTTTTT. Based on the CDR3 plus reference TRBV7-2 and TRBJ2-2, the full variable domain is GAGVSQSPSNKVTEKGKDVELRCDPISGHTALYWYRQSLGQGLEFLIYFQGNSAPDKSGLPSDRFSAERTGGSVSTLTIQRTQQEDSAVYLCASSVDRDTGELFFGEGSRLTVL.

The chain links TRBV19 to TRBJ2-1; TRBD1 matches 9 bases. J lost 6 bases, V lost 6 bases, and 6 bases had no gene match. CDR1 and CDR2 (germline): LNHDA, SQIVND (reference sequence). The CDR3 runs 14 residues. CDR3 protein: CASRGTGTSNEQFF. In nucleotides, the CDR3 is TGTGCCAGTAGGGGGACAGGGACGTCCAATGAGCAGTTCTTC.

V usage is TRBV5-1 and J usage is TRBJ1-2; weak D call: TRBD1 (5 bases). V lost 0 bases and J 5 bases, leaving 17 bases between the germline ends. This CDR3 spans 16 amino acids. Per the germline V gene, CDR1 is SGHRS and CDR2 is YFSETQ. The CDR3 region has the DNA TGCGCCAGCAGCTTGGTTTCGGGAGGGGTTTCATATGGCTACACCTTC. This translates into CASSLVSGGVSYGYTF. The whole variable domain, remainder taken from reference TRBV5-1 and TRBJ1-2, is KAGVTQTPRYLIKTRGQQVTLSCSPISGHRSVSWYQQTPGQGLQFLFEYFSETQRNKGNFPGRFSGRQFSNSRSEMNVSTLELGDSALYLCASSLVSGGVSYGYTFGSGTRLTVV.

The CDR3 reads CASSLSGLAKEQYV. The DNA for the CDR3 is TGTGCCAGCAGTTTATCGGGGCTAGCGAAAGAGCAGTACGTC. V gene TRBV27 combines with J gene TRBJ2-7; a weak D match, TRBD2 (6 bases). V lost 0 bases and J lost 7, with 13 bases in between. The germline CDR1 and CDR2 sequences are MNHEY and SMNVEV (reference sequence). The CDR3 runs to 14 residues.